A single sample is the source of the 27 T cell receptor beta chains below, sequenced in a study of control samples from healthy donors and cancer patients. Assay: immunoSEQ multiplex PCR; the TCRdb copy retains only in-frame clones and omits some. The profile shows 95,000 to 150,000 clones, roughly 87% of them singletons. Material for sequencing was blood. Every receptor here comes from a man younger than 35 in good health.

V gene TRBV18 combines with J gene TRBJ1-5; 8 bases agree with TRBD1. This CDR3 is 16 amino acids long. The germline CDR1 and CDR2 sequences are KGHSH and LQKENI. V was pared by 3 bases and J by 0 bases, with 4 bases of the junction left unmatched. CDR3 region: CASSPFQGASNQPQHF. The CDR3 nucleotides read TGTGCCAGCTCACCGTTTCAGGGGGCTAGCAATCAGCCCCAGCATTTT.

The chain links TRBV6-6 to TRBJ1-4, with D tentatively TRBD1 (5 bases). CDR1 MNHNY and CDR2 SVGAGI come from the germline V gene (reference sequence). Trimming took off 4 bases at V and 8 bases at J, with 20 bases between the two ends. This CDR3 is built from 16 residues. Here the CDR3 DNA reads TGTGCCAGCAGTTCTCCTGACAGCCCAAGTTACGAAAAACTGTTTTTT. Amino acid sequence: CASSSPDSPSYEKLFF.

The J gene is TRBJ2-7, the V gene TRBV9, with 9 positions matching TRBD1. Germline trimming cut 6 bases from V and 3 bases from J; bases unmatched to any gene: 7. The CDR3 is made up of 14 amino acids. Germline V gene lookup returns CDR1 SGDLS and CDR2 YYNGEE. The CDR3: CASISGQGVYEQYF. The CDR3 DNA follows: TGTGCCAGCATCTCGGGACAGGGAGTCTACGAGCAGTACTTC.

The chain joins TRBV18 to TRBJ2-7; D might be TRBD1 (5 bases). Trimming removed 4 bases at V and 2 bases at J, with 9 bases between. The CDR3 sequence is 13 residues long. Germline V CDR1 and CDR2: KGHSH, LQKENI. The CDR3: CASSRQPTYEQYF. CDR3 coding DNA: TGTGCCAGCTCACGACAGCCGACCTACGAGCAGTACTTC.

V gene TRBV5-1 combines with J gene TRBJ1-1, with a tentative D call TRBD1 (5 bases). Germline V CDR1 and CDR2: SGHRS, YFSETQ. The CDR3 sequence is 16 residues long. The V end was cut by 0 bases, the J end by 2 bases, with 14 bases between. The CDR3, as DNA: TGCGCCAGCAGCTTGGATTGGGGGAAGTTTAACACTGAAGCTTTCTTT. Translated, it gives CASSLDWGKFNTEAFF.

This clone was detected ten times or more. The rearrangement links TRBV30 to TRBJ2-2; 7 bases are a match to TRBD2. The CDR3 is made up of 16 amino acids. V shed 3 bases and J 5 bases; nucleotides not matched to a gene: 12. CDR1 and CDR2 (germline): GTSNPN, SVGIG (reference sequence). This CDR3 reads CAWRRSSTSVTGELFF. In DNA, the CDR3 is TGTGCCTGGAGACGTAGTTCAACTAGCGTGACCGGGGAGCTGTTTTTT.

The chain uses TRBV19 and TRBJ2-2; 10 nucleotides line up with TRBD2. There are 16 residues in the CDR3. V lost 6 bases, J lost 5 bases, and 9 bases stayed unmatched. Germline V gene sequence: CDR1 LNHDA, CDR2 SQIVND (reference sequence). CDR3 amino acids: CASSSPSGRSTGELFF. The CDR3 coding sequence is TGTGCCAGTAGCAGTCCTAGCGGGAGATCTACCGGGGAGCTGTTTTTT.

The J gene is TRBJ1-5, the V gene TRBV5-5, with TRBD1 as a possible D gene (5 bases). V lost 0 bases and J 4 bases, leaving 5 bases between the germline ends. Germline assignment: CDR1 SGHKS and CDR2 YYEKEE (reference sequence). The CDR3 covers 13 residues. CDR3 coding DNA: TGTGCCAGCAGCTTGGCAGGGAATCAGCCCCAGCATTTT. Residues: CASSLAGNQPQHF. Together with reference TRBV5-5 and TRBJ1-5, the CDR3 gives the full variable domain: DAGVTQSPTHLIKTRGQQVTLRCSPISGHKSVSWYQQVLGQGPQFIFQYYEKEERGRGNFPDRFSARQFPNYSSELNVNALLLGDSALYLCASSLAGNQPQHFGDGTRLSIL.

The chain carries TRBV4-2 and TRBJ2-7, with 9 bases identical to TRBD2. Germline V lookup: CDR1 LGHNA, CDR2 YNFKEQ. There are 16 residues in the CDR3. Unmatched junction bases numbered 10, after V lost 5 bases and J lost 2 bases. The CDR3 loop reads CASSEAASGMPYEQYF. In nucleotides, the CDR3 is TGTGCCAGCAGCGAGGCAGCTAGCGGGATGCCCTACGAGCAGTACTTC.

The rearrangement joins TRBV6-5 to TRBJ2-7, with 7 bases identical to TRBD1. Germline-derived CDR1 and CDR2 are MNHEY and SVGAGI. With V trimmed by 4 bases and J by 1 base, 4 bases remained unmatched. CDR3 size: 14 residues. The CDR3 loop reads CASSSGTDSYEQYF. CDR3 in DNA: TGTGCCAGCAGTTCCGGGACAGATTCCTACGAGCAGTACTTC.

This CDR3 reads CASSERTTSGTQYF. In nucleotides, the CDR3 is TGTGCCAGCAGTGAGAGGACTACAAGTGGAACCCAGTACTTC. V is TRBV2 and J is TRBJ2-5; D perhaps matches TRBD2 (6 bases). This CDR3 spans 14 amino acids. Germline CDR1 is SNHLY and CDR2 is FYNNEI. V shed 3 bases and J shed 8 bases, with 16 bases lying between them.

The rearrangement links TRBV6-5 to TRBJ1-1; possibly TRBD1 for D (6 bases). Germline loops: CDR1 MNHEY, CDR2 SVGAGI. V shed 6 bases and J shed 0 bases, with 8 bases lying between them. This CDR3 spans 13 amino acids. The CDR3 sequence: CASSRDMNTEAFF. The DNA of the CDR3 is TGTGCCAGCAGCCGGGACATGAACACTGAAGCTTTCTTT.

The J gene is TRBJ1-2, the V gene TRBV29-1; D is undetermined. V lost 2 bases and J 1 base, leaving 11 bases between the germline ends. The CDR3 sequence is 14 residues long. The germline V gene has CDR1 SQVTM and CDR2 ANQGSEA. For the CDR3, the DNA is TGCAGCGTTGAACTTTGGGGAGTTAACTATGGCTACACCTTC. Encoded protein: CSVELWGVNYGYTF. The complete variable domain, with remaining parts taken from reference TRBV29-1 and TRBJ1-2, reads SAVISQKPSRDICQRGTSLTIQCQVDSQVTMMFWYRQQPGQSLTLIATANQGSEATYESGFVIDKFPISRPNLTFSTLTVSNMSPEDSSIYLCSVELWGVNYGYTFGSGTRLTVV.

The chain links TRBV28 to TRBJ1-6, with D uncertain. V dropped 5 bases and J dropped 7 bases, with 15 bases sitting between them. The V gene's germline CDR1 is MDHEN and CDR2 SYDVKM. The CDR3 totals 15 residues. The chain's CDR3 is CASSPPDGVNSPLHF. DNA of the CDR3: TGTGCCAGCAGTCCTCCGGACGGAGTAAATTCACCCCTCCACTTT.

CDR3 sequence (DNA): TGTGCCAGCAAGCAATTGGGACAGACTAACACTGAAGCTTTCTTT. It specifies CASKQLGQTNTEAFF. The rearrangement uses TRBV19 and TRBJ1-1; TRBD1 matches 7 bases. Germline assignment: CDR1 LNHDA and CDR2 SQIVND (reference sequence). CDR3 length equals 15 residues. The trim removed 9 bases at V and 2 bases at J, leaving 12 bases unmatched.

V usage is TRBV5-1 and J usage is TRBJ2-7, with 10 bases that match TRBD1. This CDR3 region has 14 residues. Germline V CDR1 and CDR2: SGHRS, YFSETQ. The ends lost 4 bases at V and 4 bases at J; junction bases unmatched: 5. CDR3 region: CASSLSGQGYEQYF. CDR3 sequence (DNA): TGCGCCAGCAGCCTCTCGGGACAGGGGTACGAGCAGTACTTC.

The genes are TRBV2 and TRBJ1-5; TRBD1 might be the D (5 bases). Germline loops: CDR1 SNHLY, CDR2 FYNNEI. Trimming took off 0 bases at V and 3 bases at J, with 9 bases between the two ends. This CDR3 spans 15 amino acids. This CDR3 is CASSEATDSNQPQHF. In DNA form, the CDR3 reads TGTGCCAGCAGTGAAGCGACAGATTCCAATCAGCCCCAGCATTTT.

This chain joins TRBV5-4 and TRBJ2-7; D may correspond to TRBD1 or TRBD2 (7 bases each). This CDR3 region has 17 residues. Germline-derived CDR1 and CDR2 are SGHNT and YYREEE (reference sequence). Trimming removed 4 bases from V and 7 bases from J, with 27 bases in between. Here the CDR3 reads CASSRRLGGGASREQYF. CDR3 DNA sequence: TGTGCCAGCAGCCGTCGGCTGGGAGGGGGCGCTTCGCGGGAGCAGTACTTC.

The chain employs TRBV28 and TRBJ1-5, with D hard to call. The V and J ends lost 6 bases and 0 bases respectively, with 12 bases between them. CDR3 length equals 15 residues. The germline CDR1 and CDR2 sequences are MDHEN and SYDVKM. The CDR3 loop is CASREGTDSNQPQHF. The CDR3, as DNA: TGTGCCAGCAGGGAGGGTACGGATAGCAATCAGCCCCAGCATTTT.

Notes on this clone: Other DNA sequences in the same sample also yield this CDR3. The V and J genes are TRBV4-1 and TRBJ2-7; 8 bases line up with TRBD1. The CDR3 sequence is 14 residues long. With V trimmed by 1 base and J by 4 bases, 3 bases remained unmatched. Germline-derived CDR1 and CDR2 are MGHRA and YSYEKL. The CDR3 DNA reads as TGCGCCAGCAGCCAAGGGACAGGGACTTACGAGCAGTACTTC. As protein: CASSQGTGTYEQYF.

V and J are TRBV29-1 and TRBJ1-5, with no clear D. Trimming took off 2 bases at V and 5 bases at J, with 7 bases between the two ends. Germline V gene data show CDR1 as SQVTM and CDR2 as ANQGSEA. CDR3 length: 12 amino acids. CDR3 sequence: CSVEFGDQPQHF. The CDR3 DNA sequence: TGCAGCGTTGAATTTGGGGATCAGCCCCAGCATTTT.

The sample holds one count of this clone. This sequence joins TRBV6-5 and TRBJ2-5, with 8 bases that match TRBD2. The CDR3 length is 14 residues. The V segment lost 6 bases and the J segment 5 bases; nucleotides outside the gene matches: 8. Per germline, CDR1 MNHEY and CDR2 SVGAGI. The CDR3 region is CASSVSGGLETQYF. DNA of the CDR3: TGTGCCAGCAGCGTCTCGGGGGGGCTGGAGACCCAGTACTTC.

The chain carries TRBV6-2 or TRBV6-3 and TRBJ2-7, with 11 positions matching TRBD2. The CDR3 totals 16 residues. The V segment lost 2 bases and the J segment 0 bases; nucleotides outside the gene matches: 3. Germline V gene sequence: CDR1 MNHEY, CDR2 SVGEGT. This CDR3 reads CASSYVAGGSSYEQYF. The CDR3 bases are TGTGCCAGCAGTTACGTAGCGGGAGGGAGCTCCTACGAGCAGTACTTC.

The CDR3 DNA reads as TGTGCCTTGACTAGCGGGAGGTACGAGCAGTACTTC. It is translated as CALTSGRYEQYF. This chain links TRBV30 with TRBJ2-7; TRBD2 aligns across 13 bases. Trimming removed 7 bases from V and 4 bases from J; junction bases left unmatched: 1. This CDR3 is built from 12 residues. Germline lookup yields CDR1 GTSNPN and CDR2 SVGIG (reference sequence).

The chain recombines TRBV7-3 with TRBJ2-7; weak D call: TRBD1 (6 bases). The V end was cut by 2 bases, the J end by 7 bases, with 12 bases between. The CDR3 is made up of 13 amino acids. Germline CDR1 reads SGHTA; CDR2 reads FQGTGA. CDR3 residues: CASSLGTTSEQYF. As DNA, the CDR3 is TGTGCCAGCAGCTTAGGGACAACTTCTGAGCAGTACTTC.

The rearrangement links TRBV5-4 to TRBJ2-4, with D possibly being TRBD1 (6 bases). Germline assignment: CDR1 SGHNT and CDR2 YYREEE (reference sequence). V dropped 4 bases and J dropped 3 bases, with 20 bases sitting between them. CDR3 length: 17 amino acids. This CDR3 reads CASSPELTGFDKNIQYF. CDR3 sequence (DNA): TGTGCCAGCAGCCCCGAACTAACAGGGTTCGACAAAAACATTCAGTACTTC.

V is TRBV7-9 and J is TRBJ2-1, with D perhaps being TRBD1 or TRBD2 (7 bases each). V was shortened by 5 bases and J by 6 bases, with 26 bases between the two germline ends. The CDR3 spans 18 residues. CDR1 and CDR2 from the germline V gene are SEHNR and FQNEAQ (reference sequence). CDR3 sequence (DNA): TGTGCCAGCAGCCCACCGATTTCAGGGGGGGCCGGCCGCAATGAGCAGTTCTTC. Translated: CASSPPISGGAGRNEQFF.